Below, 13 T cell receptor beta chains from the same sample are listed, as sequenced in a study of blood T cell repertoires in COVID-19. Here immunoSEQ multiplex PCR was the method, and the copy in TCRdb shows in-frame clones only, minus some. The sample shows tens of thousands of clones, about four fifths of them seen only once. Sequencing was done on a sample of peripheral blood. Receptor source: an older woman with acute or convalescent COVID-19.

V gene TRBV3-1 (or the pseudogene TRBV3-2) combines with J gene TRBJ2-7; D unclear. This CDR3 is built from 12 residues. The V gene's germline CDR1 is LGHDT and CDR2 YNNKEL (reference sequence). The ends were cut back, 4 bases at V and 2 bases at J, with 6 bases in the middle. DNA of the CDR3: TGTGCCAGCAGCCGAGACACCTACGAGCAGTACTTC. Amino acid sequence: CASSRDTYEQYF.

The rearrangement links TRBV6-6 to TRBJ2-2; TRBD1 might be the D (5 bases). The CDR3 covers 14 residues. Trimming took 2 bases from V and 1 from J, leaving 5 bases between them. The germline CDR1 and CDR2 sequences are MNHNY and SVGAGI (reference sequence). The CDR3 region is CASSYQGNTGELFF. DNA of the CDR3: TGTGCCAGCAGTTACCAGGGGAACACCGGGGAGCTGTTTTTT.

CDR3 loop: CASGLQGSGNTIYF. The DNA of the CDR3 is TGTGCTAGTGGTCTACAGGGCTCTGGAAACACCATATATTTT. The V gene is TRBV12-5, the J gene TRBJ1-3; a possible D gene is TRBD1 (6 bases). Per the germline V gene, CDR1 is LGHNT and CDR2 is FRNRAP. The CDR3 sequence is 14 residues long. Trimming removed 5 bases from V and 0 bases from J, with 8 bases in between. The full variable domain, its missing parts supplied by reference TRBV12-5 and TRBJ1-3, is DARVTQTPRHKVTEMGQEVTMRCQPILGHNTVFWYRQTMMQGLELLAYFRNRAPLDDSGMPKDRFSAEMPDATLATLKIQPSEPRDSAVYFCASGLQGSGNTIYFGEGSWLTVV.

This chain links TRBV5-4 with TRBJ2-3; 8 bases are a match to TRBD2. The germline V gene has CDR1 SGHNT and CDR2 YYREEE (reference sequence). J lost 0 bases, V lost 0 bases, and 3 bases had no gene match. This CDR3 is 16 amino acids long. DNA of the CDR3: TGTGCCAGCAGCTTGGCCCGGGGGGGGAGCACAGATACGCAGTATTTT. It specifies CASSLARGGSTDTQYF. Supplemented by reference TRBV5-4 and TRBJ2-3, the full variable domain reads ETGVTQSPTHLIKTRGQQVTLRCSSQSGHNTVSWYQQALGQGPQFIFQYYREEENGRGNFPPRFSGLQFPNYSSELNVNALELDDSALYLCASSLARGGSTDTQYFGPGTRLTVL.

This chain connects TRBV9 to TRBJ1-1; D gene unclear. CDR3 size: 14 residues. Trimming removed 2 bases at V and 3 bases at J, with 11 bases between. Germline CDR1 SGDLS, CDR2 YYNGEE. CDR3 loop: CASSVEDLDTEAFF. The CDR3 DNA reads TGTGCCAGCAGCGTGGAGGATCTCGACACTGAAGCTTTCTTT. Full variable domain (missing parts from reference TRBV9 and TRBJ1-1): DSGVTQTPKHLITATGQRVTLRCSPRSGDLSVYWYQQSLDQGLQFLIQYYNGEERAKGNILERFSAQQFPDLHSELNLSSLELGDSALYFCASSVEDLDTEAFFGQGTRLTVV.

The chain uses TRBV5-1 and TRBJ2-1, with 8 nucleotides matching TRBD2. CDR3 length: 16 amino acids. Germline loops: CDR1 SGHRS, CDR2 YFSETQ. The junction had 9 bases not matched to a gene; V was cut back by 0 bases and J by 7 bases. Written as DNA, the CDR3 is TGCGCCAGCAGCTTGGGCTTGGTAGCGGGAACAAATGAGCAGTTCTTC. Translating it yields CASSLGLVAGTNEQFF.

The J gene is TRBJ1-1, the V gene TRBV14; D unresolved. The V end was cut by 0 bases, the J end by 6 bases, with 8 bases between. The CDR3 covers 13 residues. Germline values: CDR1 SGHDN, CDR2 FVKESK. CDR3 protein: CASSQDLRSEAFF. The CDR3 region has the DNA TGTGCCAGCAGCCAAGACTTGAGATCTGAAGCTTTCTTT.

The chain combines TRBV6-5 with TRBJ2-1; 8 bases map to TRBD2. The germline V gene has CDR1 MNHEY and CDR2 SVGAGI. V was clipped by 4 bases and J by 9 bases; unmatched bases: 8. The CDR3 covers 14 residues. The CDR3 spells CASSFAGGGFEQFF. The CDR3 DNA follows: TGTGCCAGCAGTTTCGCGGGGGGCGGATTTGAGCAGTTCTTC.

The chain joins TRBV27 to TRBJ1-3; TRBD1 is a possible D gene (5 bases). The V end was cut by 6 bases, the J end by 0 bases, with 15 bases between. The CDR3 totals 16 residues. Germline V gene sequence: CDR1 MNHEY, CDR2 SMNVEV (reference sequence). Here the CDR3 reads CASSRWGGNSGNTIYF. The CDR3 DNA is TGTGCCAGCAGCCGTTGGGGGGGGAACTCTGGAAACACCATATATTTT.

The rearrangement joins TRBV28 to TRBJ1-1, with 7 bases identical to TRBD1. The junction had 14 bases not matched to a gene; V was cut back by 7 bases and J by 3 bases. CDR1 MDHEN and CDR2 SYDVKM come from the germline V gene. CDR3 size: 16 residues. The CDR3 nucleotides are TGTGCCAGCATTCTCACCCGGTCGACAGGGCACACTGAAGCTTTCTTT. Its protein product is CASILTRSTGHTEAFF.

The rearrangement uses TRBV4-1 and TRBJ2-4; D is undetermined. The germline CDR1 and CDR2 sequences are MGHRA and YSYEKL. V lost 4 bases, J lost 4 bases, and 14 bases lay in between. CDR3 length equals 15 residues. CDR3 DNA: TGCGCCAGCAGCCCGGAGAAGGTCCGGAAAAACATTCAGTACTTC. Translating gives CASSPEKVRKNIQYF.

This chain links TRBV7-8 with TRBJ2-2; 10 bases match TRBD2. Germline V lookup: CDR1 SGHVS, CDR2 FQNEAQ. V dropped 6 bases and J dropped 6; count of bases not matched to a gene: 10. The CDR3 covers 16 residues. The CDR3 loop is CASSSGAGGPSGELFF. The CDR3 coding sequence is TGTGCCAGCAGTTCGGGAGCGGGAGGGCCCTCCGGGGAGCTGTTTTTT.

The chain carries TRBV7-9 and TRBJ2-1, with 9 bases aligning to TRBD2. The V gene end was trimmed by 5 bases and the J gene end by 6 bases; junction bases not matched to a gene: 8. This CDR3 is 15 amino acids long. Germline assignment: CDR1 SEHNR and CDR2 FQNEAQ (reference sequence). The CDR3 reads CASSPKLREGNEQFF. The CDR3, as DNA: TGTGCCAGCAGCCCCAAGTTGCGGGAGGGCAATGAGCAGTTCTTC.